This T cell receptor (beta chain) was captured by sequencing in a study of T cell responses to AZD1222 COVID-19 vaccine. Study summary: Recipients boosted at about 4 weeks or about 12 weeks are pooled. Findings and limits, study-wide: Rises in breadth and depth of Spike-specific TCRs came after two AZD1222 doses. Baseline seropositivity characterized only a handful of AZD1222 recipients. The span of vaccine-associated CD4 TCRs extended across spike, with dominance at 160-218 and 743-854.

Only in-frame clones appear in the TCRdb table, and some are missing; sequencing was by immunoSEQ multiplex PCR. The data show fewer than 120,000 clones, 85% to 95% seen once. The CDR3 is 16 amino acids. In germline, CDR1 is SGHRS, CDR2 YFSETQ. Trimming shortened V by 6 bases and J by 2 bases, and 20 bases separated the two germline ends. In regard to this clone: Its antigen is unidentified.

This chain connects TRBV5-1 to TRBJ1-2; D may be TRBD1 (5 bases). The input for sequencing was peripheral blood, taken on day 0 of AZD1222 vaccination. This clonotype originated in an adult in good health. The CDR3 reads CASTIQPSGSNYGYTF. As DNA, the CDR3 is TGCGCCAGCACCATTCAACCCTCAGGGAGCAACTATGGCTACACCTTC.